The TCR beta chain under discussion was sequenced for a study of cytomegalovirus exposure and HLA in healthy donors. Findings and limits, study-wide: A later analysis, which compared TCR beta chains of equal frequency, found the HLA-associated ones more clonally expanded.

The PCR contained 60 Vbeta and 13 Jbeta primers. TCRdb keeps only in-frame clones here, not all; method: immunoSEQ multiplex PCR. The profile shows approximately 110,000 clones, 70% of them singletons. Germline lookup yields CDR1 LNHDA and CDR2 SQIVND (reference sequence). The CDR3 length is 15 residues. V gave up 6 bases and J gave up 4 bases; unmatched junction bases: 8. This clone is a singleton in its sample. Its target is not known. The clonotype originates from a man between 35 and 55 years old in good health and CMV-seropositive. The J gene is TRBJ1-4, the V gene TRBV19, with 7 nucleotides matching TRBD1. Sample: PBMCs. This CDR3 reads CASRPRTGFNEKLFF. CDR3 nucleotides: TGTGCCAGTAGGCCACGGACAGGTTTTAATGAAAAACTGTTTTTT.